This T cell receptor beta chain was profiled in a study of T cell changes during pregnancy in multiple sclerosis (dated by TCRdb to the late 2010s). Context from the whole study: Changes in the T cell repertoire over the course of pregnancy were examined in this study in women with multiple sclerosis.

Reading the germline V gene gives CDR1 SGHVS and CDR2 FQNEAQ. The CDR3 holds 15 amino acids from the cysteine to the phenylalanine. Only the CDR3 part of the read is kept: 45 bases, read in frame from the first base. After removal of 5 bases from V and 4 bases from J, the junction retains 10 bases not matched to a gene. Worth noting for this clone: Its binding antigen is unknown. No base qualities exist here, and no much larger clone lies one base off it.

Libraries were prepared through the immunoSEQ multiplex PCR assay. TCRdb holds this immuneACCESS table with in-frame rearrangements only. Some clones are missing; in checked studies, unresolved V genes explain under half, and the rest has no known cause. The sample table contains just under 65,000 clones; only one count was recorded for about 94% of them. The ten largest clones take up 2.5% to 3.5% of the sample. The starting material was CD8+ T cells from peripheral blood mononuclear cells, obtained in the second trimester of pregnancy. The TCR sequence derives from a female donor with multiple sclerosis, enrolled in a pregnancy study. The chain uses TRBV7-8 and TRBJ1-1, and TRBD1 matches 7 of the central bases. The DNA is TGTGCCAGCAGCGCCCGAGACAGGGCCCTCACTGAAGCTTTCTTT. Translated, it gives CASSARDRALTEAFF.